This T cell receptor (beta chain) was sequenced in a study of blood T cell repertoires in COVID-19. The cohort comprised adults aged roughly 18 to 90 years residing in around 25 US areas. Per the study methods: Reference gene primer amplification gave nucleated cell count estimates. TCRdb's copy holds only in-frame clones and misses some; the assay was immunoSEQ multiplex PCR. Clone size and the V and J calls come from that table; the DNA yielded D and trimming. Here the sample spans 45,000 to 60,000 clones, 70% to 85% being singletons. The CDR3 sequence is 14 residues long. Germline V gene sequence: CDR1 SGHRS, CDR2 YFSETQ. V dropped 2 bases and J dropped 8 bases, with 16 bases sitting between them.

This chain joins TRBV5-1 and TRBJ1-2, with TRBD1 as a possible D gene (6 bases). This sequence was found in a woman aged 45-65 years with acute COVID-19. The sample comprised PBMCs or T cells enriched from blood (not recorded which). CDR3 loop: CASSFRDTMGGYTF. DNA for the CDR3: TGCGCCAGCAGCTTCCGGGACACCATGGGCGGCTACACCTTC.